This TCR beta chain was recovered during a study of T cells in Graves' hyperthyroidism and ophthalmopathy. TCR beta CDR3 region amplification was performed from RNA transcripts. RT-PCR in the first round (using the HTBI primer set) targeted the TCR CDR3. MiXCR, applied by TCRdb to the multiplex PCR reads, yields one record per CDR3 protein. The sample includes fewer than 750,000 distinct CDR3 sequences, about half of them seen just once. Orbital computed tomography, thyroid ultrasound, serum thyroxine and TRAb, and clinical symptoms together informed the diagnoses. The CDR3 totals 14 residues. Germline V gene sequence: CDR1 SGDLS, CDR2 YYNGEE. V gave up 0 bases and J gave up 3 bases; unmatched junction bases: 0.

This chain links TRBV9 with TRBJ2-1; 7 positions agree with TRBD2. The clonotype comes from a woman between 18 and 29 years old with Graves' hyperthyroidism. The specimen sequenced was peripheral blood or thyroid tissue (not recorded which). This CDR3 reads CASSVGGGYNEQFF. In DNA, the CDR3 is TGTGCCAGCAGCGTAGGGGGGGGCTACAATGAGCAGTTCTTC.